A single T cell receptor beta chain is shown here with its context. As yet, its antigen is unknown. Within the sample, other DNA sequences also encode this same CDR3. Sequencing was performed with immunoSEQ multiplex PCR; in TCRdb, only in-frame clones are kept and a portion is missing. The data contain around 33,000 clones, 84% of them singletons. The source of the sample is a study of OX40 agonist ivuxolimab in advanced cancers. Overall study: The mean age was approximately 60 years, ranging from about 23 to 79, with about four fifths of participants male.

General study results and limits: In the expanded peripheral T cells, antigen specificity was never determined.

The sequence derives from an adult with an advanced solid tumor such as melanoma, head and neck, liver or kidney cancer. The sequenced sample was CD4+ or CD8+ T cells sorted from blood, obtained in a trial of the OX40 agonist ivuxolimab.

The CDR3, as DNA: TGTGCCAGTAGTCCAGGGACAGGGGGCTACGAGCAGTACTTC. This encodes CASSPGTGGYEQYF. The chain couples TRBV19 to TRBJ2-7, with 11 bases identical to TRBD1. The CDR3 has 14 amino acids. J gave up 3 bases and V 5 bases, and 3 bases lay outside the gene matches. Germline V gives CDR1 LNHDA, CDR2 SQIVND (reference sequence). The full variable domain, completed using reference TRBV19 and TRBJ2-7, is DGGITQSPKYLFRKEGQNVTLSCEQNLNHDAMYWYRQDPGQGLRLIYYSQIVNDFQKGDIAEGYSVSREKKESFPLTVTSAQKNPTAFYLCASSPGTGGYEQYFGPGTRLTVT.